The 4 T cell receptor beta chains listed next were all sequenced from one sample in a study of T cell responses to AZD1222 COVID-19 vaccine. TCRdb's table, derived via immunoSEQ multiplex PCR, lists solely in-frame clones and lacks some. The sample lists under 130,000 clones, approximately 88% occurring once. The sample in question was peripheral blood, obtained on day 0 of AZD1222 vaccination. The receptor set was obtained from an adult in good health.

The rearrangement links TRBV5-1 to TRBJ2-1; perhaps TRBD2 as D (5 bases). This CDR3 is 15 amino acids long. The V gene's germline CDR1 is SGHRS and CDR2 YFSETQ. Trimming pared 0 bases from V and 8 bases from J, leaving 15 bases between. The CDR3 bases are TGCGCCAGCAGCTTGGGGTCTCCGAGGGTGGATGAGCAGTTCTTC. Its protein product is CASSLGSPRVDEQFF.

This chain connects TRBV6-4 to TRBJ1-2; 8 nucleotides align to TRBD1. Looked up from germline, CDR1 is MRHNA and CDR2 is SNTAGT. V shed 6 bases, J shed 6 bases, and the junction held 9 bases outside the gene matches. There are 14 residues in the CDR3. The CDR3 sequence is CASSVDRASNGYTF. DNA of the CDR3: TGTGCCAGCAGCGTGGACAGGGCCAGTAATGGCTACACCTTC.

This clone is medium-sized (0.01 to 0.1%). This chain links TRBV6-4 with TRBJ2-3; 12 bases are a match to TRBD2. This CDR3 region has 15 residues. Germline values: CDR1 MRHNA, CDR2 SNTAGT. Trimming took 4 bases from V and 1 from J; bases not matched to a gene: 0. The CDR3 nucleotides read TGTGCCAGCAGTGGGACTAGCGGGGGCACAGATACGCAGTATTTT. Its protein product is CASSGTSGGTDTQYF.

This chain connects TRBV27 to TRBJ1-1; D gene unclear. V was trimmed by 5 bases and J by 10 bases, leaving 20 bases between them. Looked up from germline, CDR1 is MNHEY and CDR2 is SMNVEV (reference sequence). The CDR3 is made up of 14 amino acids. This CDR3 is CASSPNSAYGRAFF. The CDR3 nucleotides are TGTGCCAGCAGTCCCAACTCCGCTTATGGACGAGCTTTCTTT.